This T cell receptor (beta chain) was recorded in a study of Graves' ophthalmopathy and Graves' hyperthyroidism. The trim removed 1 base at V and 7 bases at J, leaving 4 bases unmatched. The CDR3 consists of 13 residues. CDR1 and CDR2 from the germline V gene are SGHRS and YFSETQ. Orbital computed tomography, together with clinical symptoms, serum thyroxine, TRAb and thyroid ultrasound, was used for diagnosis. The sequenced template was RNA, covering the TCR beta CDR3 region. The workflow started with a first-round RT-PCR run with HTBI primers and then moved on to a second-round multiplex PCR. TCRdb re-called the multiplex PCR reads with MiXCR, one entry per CDR3 protein. Of under 350,000 distinct CDR3 sequences listed, 17% are singletons. This clonotype was recorded at least ten times.

The clonotype was recovered from an adult man with Graves' ophthalmopathy. This chain connects TRBV5-1 to TRBJ2-7; TRBD2 agrees at 8 bases. The sample comprised peripheral blood. CDR3: CASSLKLAEEQYF. The CDR3 DNA is TGCGCCAGCAGCTTGAAACTAGCGGAGGAGCAGTACTTC.